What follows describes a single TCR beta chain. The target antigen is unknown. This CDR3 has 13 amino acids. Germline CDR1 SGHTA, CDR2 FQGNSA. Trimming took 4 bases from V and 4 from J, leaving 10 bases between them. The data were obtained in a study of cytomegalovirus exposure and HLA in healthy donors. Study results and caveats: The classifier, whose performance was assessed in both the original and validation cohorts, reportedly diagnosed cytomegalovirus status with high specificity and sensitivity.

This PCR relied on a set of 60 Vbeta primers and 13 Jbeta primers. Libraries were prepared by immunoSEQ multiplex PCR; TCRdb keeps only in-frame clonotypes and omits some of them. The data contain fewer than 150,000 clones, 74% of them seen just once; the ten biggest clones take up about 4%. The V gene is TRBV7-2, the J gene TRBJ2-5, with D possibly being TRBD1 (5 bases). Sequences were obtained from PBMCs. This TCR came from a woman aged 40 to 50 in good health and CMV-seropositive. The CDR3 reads CASSWGGTETQYF. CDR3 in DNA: TGTGCCAGCAGCTGGGGCGGCACAGAGACCCAGTACTTC. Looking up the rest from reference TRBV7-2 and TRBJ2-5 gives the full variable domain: GAGVSQSPSNKVTEKGKDVELRCDPISGHTALYWYRQSLGQGLEFLIYFQGNSAPDKSGLPSDRFSAERTGGSVSTLTIQRTQQEDSAVYLCASSWGGTETQYFGPGTRLLVL.